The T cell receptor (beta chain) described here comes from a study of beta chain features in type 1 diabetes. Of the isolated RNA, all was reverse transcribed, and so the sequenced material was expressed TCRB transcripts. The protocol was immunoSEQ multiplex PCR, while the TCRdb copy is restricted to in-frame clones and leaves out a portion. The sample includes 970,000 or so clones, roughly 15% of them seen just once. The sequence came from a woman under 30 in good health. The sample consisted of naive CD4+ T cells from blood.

The CDR3 DNA reads TGTGCCAGTAGTATACGGGCAGGGAACACTGAAGCTTTCTTT. Translating it yields CASSIRAGNTEAFF. V usage is TRBV19 and J usage is TRBJ1-1; D ambiguous. Germline V gene data show CDR1 as LNHDA and CDR2 as SQIVND (reference sequence). This CDR3 has 14 amino acids. Trimming stripped 2 bases from V and 1 base from J, with 8 bases between.